This is a list of T cell receptor beta chains from one sample in a study of blood T cell repertoires in COVID-19. Generated by immunoSEQ multiplex PCR, the TCRdb table keeps only in-frame clones and is missing some. The sample contains approximately 250,000 clones, under 85% of which appear only once. The material sequenced was peripheral blood. These receptors came from a human donor in a cohort sampled during active COVID-19. The CDR3 runs from the conserved cysteine through the conserved F or W. Each record gives: V gene, J gene, CDR3 protein.

V gene: TRBV5-1; J gene: TRBJ1-4; CDR3 protein: CASSLGSSNEKLFF
V gene: TRBV11-2; J gene: TRBJ1-1; CDR3 protein: CASSLWGDRDTEAFF
V gene: TRBV19; J gene: TRBJ2-3; CDR3 protein: CASSLEGSITDTQYF
V gene: TRBV5-1; J gene: TRBJ1-1; CDR3 protein: CASSLIRQGAPTEAFF
V gene: TRBV21-1; J gene: TRBJ1-2; CDR3 protein: CASSKRSTGTYGYTF
V gene: TRBV6-1; J gene: TRBJ2-2; CDR3 protein: CASSEFETSLNTGELFF
V gene: TRBV19; J gene: TRBJ2-7; CDR3 protein: CASSSGTPENEQYF
V gene: TRBV5-1; J gene: TRBJ2-2; CDR3 protein: CASSPGQLNTGELFF
V gene: TRBV27; J gene: TRBJ2-7; CDR3 protein: CASSPGGEPYEQYF
V gene: TRBV3-1/TRBV3-2; J gene: TRBJ1-4; CDR3 protein: CASSQDPRTGRGIGEKLFF